One and the same sample provided the 24 T cell receptor beta chains below, sequenced in a study of shared clonotypes between healthy human individuals. TCRdb's copy holds only in-frame clones and misses some; the assay was immunoSEQ multiplex PCR. Seen here are about 450,000 clones, 70% to 80% observed once, and the top ten hold approximately 12%. The specimen was PBMCs. Receptors originate from a woman aged 40-49 years in good health. Some clones in this sample may be carry-over from other donors' samples.

This clone was recorded a few times. V and J are TRBV7-9 and TRBJ1-2; the D is unclear. V was clipped by 5 bases and J by 5 bases, with 6 bases between them. This CDR3 has 11 residues. Germline V gene sequence: CDR1 SEHNR, CDR2 FQNEAQ (reference sequence). CDR3 residues: CASSPQYGYTF. CDR3 DNA: TGTGCCAGCAGCCCCCAGTATGGCTACACCTTC.

This chain uses TRBV19 with TRBJ2-1; D gene uncertain. V lost 0 bases and J 0 bases, leaving 15 bases between the germline ends. CDR3 length equals 18 residues. Germline loops: CDR1 LNHDA, CDR2 SQIVND (reference sequence). CDR3 residues: CASSIDLPHLDSYNEQFF. CDR3 coding DNA: TGTGCCAGTAGTATAGATCTCCCCCACTTGGACTCCTACAATGAGCAGTTCTTC.

On this clone: A read error may produce the germline difference seen at one junction end. The gene calls are TRBV6-1 and TRBJ1-1; possibly TRBD1 for D (6 bases). CDR1 and CDR2 (germline): MNHNS, SASEGT. This CDR3 has 15 residues. The CDR3 protein is CAGSVGMTGSTEAFF. CDR3 DNA: TGTGCCGGCAGTGTTGGGATGACAGGTTCGACTGAAGCTTTCTTT.

This chain joins TRBV27 and TRBJ2-5; D may be TRBD2 (7 bases). V shed 9 bases and J shed 0 bases, with 14 bases lying between them. This CDR3 is 14 amino acids long. The germline CDR1 and CDR2 sequences are MNHEY and SMNVEV (reference sequence). CDR3 sequence: CASGGGGYQETQYF. CDR3 nucleotide sequence: TGTGCCAGTGGGGGAGGGGGGTACCAAGAGACCCAGTACTTC.

The chain links TRBV2 to TRBJ1-4; D uncertain. Germline V lookup: CDR1 SNHLY, CDR2 FYNNEI. V was trimmed by 5 bases and J by 0 bases, leaving 10 bases between them. The CDR3 extends over 15 amino acids. The CDR3 DNA reads TGTGCCAGCAGTTACACAGTTGCAACTAATGAAAAACTGTTTTTT. Amino acid sequence: CASSYTVATNEKLFF.

This clone showed up just once. V usage is TRBV5-1 and J usage is TRBJ2-6, with D perhaps matching TRBD1 (6 bases). The CDR3 totals 17 residues. Germline lookup yields CDR1 SGHRS and CDR2 YFSETQ. Between the trimmed V and J ends, which lost 4 bases and 4 bases, there was a span of 18 bases. The CDR3 region is CASSRTPTGTGANVLTF. The DNA for the CDR3 is TGCGCCAGCAGCCGTACCCCCACAGGGACCGGGGCCAACGTCCTGACTTTC.

Details on this clone: An end of the junction does not agree with germline; a read error may underlie this. This CDR3 is CASNSGTSGRGIF. The CDR3 bases are TGTGCCAGCAACTCAGGGACTAGCGGGAGGGGGATTTTC. This rearrangement joins TRBV5-6 to TRBJ2-7, with TRBD2 matching over 16 bases. There are 13 residues in the CDR3. Germline V lookup: CDR1 SGHDT, CDR2 YYEEEE.

The chain couples TRBV5-4 to TRBJ2-5, with a possible D match to TRBD1 (6 bases). V lost 0 bases, J lost 5 bases, and 8 bases lay in between. CDR3 size: 13 residues. Germline V lookup: CDR1 SGHNT, CDR2 YYREEE (reference sequence). CDR3: CASSLDRVETQYF. DNA of the CDR3: TGTGCCAGCAGCTTGGACAGGGTCGAGACCCAGTACTTC.

This sequence joins TRBV6-6 and TRBJ2-3, with 9 bases matching TRBD2. CDR1 and CDR2 from the germline V gene are MNHNY and SVGAGI (reference sequence). The CDR3 sequence is 16 residues long. With V trimmed by 4 bases and J by 5 bases, 10 bases remained unmatched. The CDR3 protein is CASSWGGGGRGDTQYF. The CDR3 DNA is TGTGCCAGCAGTTGGGGGGGTGGCGGGAGGGGAGATACGCAGTATTTT.

The chain links TRBV5-1 to TRBJ2-2; D is unresolved. This CDR3 contains 14 residues. From germline, CDR1 is SGHRS and CDR2 YFSETQ. Trimming stripped 4 bases from V and 3 bases from J, with 10 bases between. CDR3: CASSPVFDTGELFF. The CDR3 DNA sequence: TGCGCCAGCAGCCCGGTTTTTGACACCGGGGAGCTGTTTTTT.

This clone was counted a few times. The same CDR3 arises from other DNA sequences in this sample as well. V is TRBV30 and J is TRBJ2-2; TRBD2 agrees at 7 bases. This CDR3 region has 19 residues. Germline-derived CDR1 and CDR2 are GTSNPN and SVGIG (reference sequence). V lost 2 bases, J lost 0 bases, and 15 bases stayed unmatched. The CDR3 reads CAWSKSQGLQISNTGELFF. The CDR3 nucleotides are TGTGCCTGGAGTAAATCTCAGGGACTACAAATCTCGAACACCGGGGAGCTGTTTTTT.

V is TRBV5-8 and J is TRBJ2-1; tentative D call: TRBD1 (7 bases). Germline CDR1 reads SGHTS; CDR2 reads YDEGEE. This CDR3 is 16 amino acids long. The V gene lost 4 bases and the J gene lost 0 bases, with 14 bases spanning the gap. In DNA form, the CDR3 reads TGTGCCAGCAGCAACCTCAGGGGGGACTCCTACAATGAGCAGTTCTTC. It encodes CASSNLRGDSYNEQFF. The whole variable domain, remainder taken from reference TRBV5-8 and TRBJ2-1, is EAGVTQSPTHLIKTRGQQATLRCSPISGHTSVYWYQQALGLGLQFLLWYDEGEERNRGNFPPRFSGRQFPNYSSELNVNALELEDSALYLCASSNLRGDSYNEQFFGPGTRLTVL.

The CDR3 DNA reads as TGTGCCAGCAGCTACCCCGGGACAGGGGTCGAGCAGTACTTC. This sequence encodes CASSYPGTGVEQYF. The chain links TRBV14 to TRBJ2-7, with 10 bases fitting TRBD1. Germline V gives CDR1 SGHDN, CDR2 FVKESK. J gave up 6 bases and V 5 bases, and 7 bases lay outside the gene matches. The CDR3 covers 14 residues.

The V call is TRBV6-6, the J call TRBJ1-3, with unresolved D. The germline gives CDR1 MNHNY, CDR2 SVGAGI (reference sequence). The CDR3 is made up of 15 amino acids. The ends were cut back, 2 bases at V and 0 bases at J, with 8 bases in the middle. The CDR3 nucleotides are TGTGCCAGCAGTTACCCCGGTGCCTCTGGAAACACCATATATTTT. It encodes CASSYPGASGNTIYF.

The gene calls are TRBV5-1 and TRBJ2-7, with 9 bases fitting TRBD1. The CDR3 runs 16 residues. The germline V gene encodes CDR1 SGHRS and CDR2 YFSETQ. Trimming at V came to 3 bases and at J to 6 bases, leaving 13 bases not matched to a gene. CDR3 in amino acids: CASSWGGTGRSAEQYF. In DNA, the CDR3 is TGCGCCAGCAGCTGGGGCGGGACAGGGCGATCCGCCGAGCAGTACTTC.

V is TRBV18 and J is TRBJ1-5; D unclear. Trimming pared 3 bases from V and 4 bases from J, leaving 7 bases between. The CDR3 contains 13 residues. Per germline, CDR1 KGHSH and CDR2 LQKENI. This chain's CDR3 is CASSPDLNQPQHF. The CDR3 nucleotides read TGTGCCAGCTCACCGGACCTAAATCAGCCCCAGCATTTT. The variable domain in full, completed from reference TRBV18 and TRBJ1-5, reads NAGVMQNPRHLVRRRGQEARLRCSPMKGHSHVYWYRQLPEEGLKFMVYLQKENIIDESGMPKERFSAEFPKEGPSILRIQQVVRGDSAAYFCASSPDLNQPQHFGDGTRLSIL.

This clone was observed many times. The V call is TRBV7-3, the J call TRBJ2-1, with D perhaps TRBD1 or TRBD2 (5 bases each). CDR1 and CDR2 from the germline V gene are SGHTA and FQGTGA. The V and J ends lost 4 bases and 7 bases respectively, with 17 bases between them. This CDR3 is 15 amino acids long. The CDR3 here is CASSSGLIGTNEQFF. CDR3 in DNA: TGTGCCAGCAGCTCGGGGCTAATAGGTACAAATGAGCAGTTCTTC.

This chain uses TRBV6-1 with TRBJ2-7, with a weak D call TRBD1 (5 bases). Trimming took off 5 bases at V and 6 bases at J, with 11 bases between the two ends. The length of the CDR3 is 12 residues. Per germline, CDR1 MNHNS and CDR2 SASEGT. CDR3 amino acids: CASSTRVGEQYF. The CDR3 region has the DNA TGTGCCAGCAGTACCAGGGTTGGCGAGCAGTACTTC.

J is TRBJ2-1 and V is TRBV9; 8 nucleotides align to TRBD2. The CDR3 consists of 16 residues. The junction had 5 bases not matched to a gene; V was cut back by 3 bases and J by 0 bases. In germline, CDR1 is SGDLS, CDR2 YYNGEE. The CDR3 region has the DNA TGTGCCAGCAGCGGGCGCGGGGGGAGCTCCTACAATGAGCAGTTCTTC. This encodes CASSGRGGSSYNEQFF. Looking up the rest from reference TRBV9 and TRBJ2-1 gives the full variable domain: DSGVTQTPKHLITATGQRVTLRCSPRSGDLSVYWYQQSLDQGLQFLIQYYNGEERAKGNILERFSAQQFPDLHSELNLSSLELGDSALYFCASSGRGGSSYNEQFFGPGTRLTVL.

The chain carries TRBV7-2 and TRBJ2-7; tentatively, D is TRBD1 (6 bases). This CDR3 spans 15 amino acids. V shed 10 bases and J shed 4 bases, with 23 bases lying between them. Germline V gene data show CDR1 as SGHTA and CDR2 as FQGNSA. The CDR3 spells CATGQGGGRKYEQYF. In DNA form, the CDR3 reads TGTGCCACCGGACAAGGGGGTGGCCGAAAGTACGAGCAGTACTTC.

The rearrangement joins TRBV18 to TRBJ1-1; D perhaps matches TRBD1 (5 bases). Germline CDR1 reads KGHSH; CDR2 reads LQKENI. This CDR3 has 13 amino acids. Trimming pared 6 bases from V and 5 bases from J, leaving 13 bases between. The CDR3 loop reads CASSQGGATEAFF. DNA of the CDR3: TGTGCCAGCTCCCAGGGTGGAGCAACTGAAGCTTTCTTT.

This chain joins TRBV10-3 and TRBJ2-3; 9 bases match TRBD2. Losses at the gene ends were 5 bases for V and 3 bases for J; bases not matched to a gene: 6. CDR3 length equals 15 residues. The V gene's germline CDR1 is ENHRY and CDR2 SYGVKD. The CDR3 sequence is CAISYSGSPTDTQYF. The CDR3 coding sequence is TGTGCCATCAGTTATAGCGGGAGTCCTACAGATACGCAGTATTTT.

The chain employs TRBV27 and TRBJ2-2; D ambiguous. CDR1 and CDR2 from the germline V gene are MNHEY and SMNVEV (reference sequence). The CDR3 has 10 amino acids. The ends were cut back, 8 bases at V and 4 bases at J, with 2 bases in the middle. CDR3: CASLTGELFF. The CDR3 DNA sequence: TGTGCCAGCCTCACCGGGGAGCTGTTTTTT.

The V gene is TRBV10-2, the J gene TRBJ1-2; no clear D. The CDR3 runs to 13 residues. The germline gives CDR1 WSHSY, CDR2 SAAADI. Trimming cost V 0 bases and J 4 bases, with 6 bases left between them. The CDR3 DNA reads TGCGCCAGCAGTGAGTCAATTGCCTATGGCTACACCTTC. Amino acid sequence: CASSESIAYGYTF.